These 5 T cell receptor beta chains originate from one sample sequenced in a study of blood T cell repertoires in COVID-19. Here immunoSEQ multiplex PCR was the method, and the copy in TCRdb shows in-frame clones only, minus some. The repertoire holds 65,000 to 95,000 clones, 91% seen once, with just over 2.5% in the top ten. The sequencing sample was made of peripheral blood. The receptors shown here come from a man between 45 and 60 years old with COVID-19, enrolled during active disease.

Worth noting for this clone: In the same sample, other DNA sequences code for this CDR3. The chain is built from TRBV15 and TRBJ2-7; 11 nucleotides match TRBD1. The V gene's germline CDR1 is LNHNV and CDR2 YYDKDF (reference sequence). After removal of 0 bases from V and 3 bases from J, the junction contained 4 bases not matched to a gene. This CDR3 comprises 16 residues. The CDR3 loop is CATSREGGTGGYEQYF. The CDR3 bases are TGTGCCACCAGCAGAGAAGGGGGGACAGGGGGCTACGAGCAGTACTTC. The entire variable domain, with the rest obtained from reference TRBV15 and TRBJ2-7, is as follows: DAMVIQNPRYQVTQFGKPVTLSCSQTLNHNVMYWYQQKSSQAPKLLFHYYDKDFNNEADTPDNFQSRRPNTSFCFLDIRSPGLGDTAMYLCATSREGGTGGYEQYFGPGTRLTVT.

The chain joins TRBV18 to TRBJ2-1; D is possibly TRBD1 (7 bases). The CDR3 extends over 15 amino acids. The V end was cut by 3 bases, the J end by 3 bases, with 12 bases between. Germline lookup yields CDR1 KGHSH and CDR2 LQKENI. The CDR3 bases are TGTGCCAGCTCACCTGGAGGGGGCCACTACAATGAGCAGTTCTTC. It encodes CASSPGGGHYNEQFF.

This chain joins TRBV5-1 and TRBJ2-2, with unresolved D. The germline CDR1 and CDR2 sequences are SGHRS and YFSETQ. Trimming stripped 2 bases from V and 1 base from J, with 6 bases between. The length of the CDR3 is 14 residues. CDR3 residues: CASSLSGNTGELFF. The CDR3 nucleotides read TGCGCCAGCAGCTTATCCGGGAACACCGGGGAGCTGTTTTTT.

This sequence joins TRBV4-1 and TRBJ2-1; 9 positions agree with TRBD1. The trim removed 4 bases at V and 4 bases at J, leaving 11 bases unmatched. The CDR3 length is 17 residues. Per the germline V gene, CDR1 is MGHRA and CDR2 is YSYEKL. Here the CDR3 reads CASSPDEGQGRYNEQFF. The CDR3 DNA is TGCGCCAGCAGCCCCGACGAGGGACAGGGACGATACAATGAGCAGTTCTTC.

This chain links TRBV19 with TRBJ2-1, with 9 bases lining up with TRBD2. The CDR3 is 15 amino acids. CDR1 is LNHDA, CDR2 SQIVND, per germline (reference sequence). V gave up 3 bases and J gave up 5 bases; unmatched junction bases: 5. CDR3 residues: CASSISSGTNNEQFF. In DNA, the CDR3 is TGTGCCAGTAGTATTTCTAGCGGGACCAACAATGAGCAGTTCTTC.